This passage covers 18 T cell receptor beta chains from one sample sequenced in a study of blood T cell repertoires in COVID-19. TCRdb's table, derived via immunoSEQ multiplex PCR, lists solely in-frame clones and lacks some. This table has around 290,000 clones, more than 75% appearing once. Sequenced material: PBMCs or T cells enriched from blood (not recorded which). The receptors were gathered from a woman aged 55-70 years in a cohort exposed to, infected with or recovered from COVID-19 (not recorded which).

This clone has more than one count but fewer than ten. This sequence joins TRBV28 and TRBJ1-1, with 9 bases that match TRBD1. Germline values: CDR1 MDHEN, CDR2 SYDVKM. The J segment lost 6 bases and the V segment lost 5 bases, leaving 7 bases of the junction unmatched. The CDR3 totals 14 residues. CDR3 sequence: CASSLTGGGSEAFF. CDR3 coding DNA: TGTGCCAGCAGTCTGACAGGGGGAGGATCTGAAGCTTTCTTT.

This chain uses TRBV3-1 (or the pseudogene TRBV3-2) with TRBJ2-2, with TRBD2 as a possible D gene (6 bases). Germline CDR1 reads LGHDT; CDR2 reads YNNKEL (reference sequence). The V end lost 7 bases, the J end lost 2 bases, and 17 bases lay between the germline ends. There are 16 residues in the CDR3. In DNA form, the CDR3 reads TGTGCCAGCACCCAGTATAGTAGCGGAAACACCGGGGAGCTGTTTTTT. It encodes CASTQYSSGNTGELFF.

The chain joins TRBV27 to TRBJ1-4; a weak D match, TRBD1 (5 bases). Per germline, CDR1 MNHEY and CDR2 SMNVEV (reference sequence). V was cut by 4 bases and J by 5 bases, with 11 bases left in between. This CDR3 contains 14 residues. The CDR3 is CASSYAGENEKLFF. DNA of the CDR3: TGTGCCAGCAGTTACGCGGGGGAGAATGAAAAACTGTTTTTT.

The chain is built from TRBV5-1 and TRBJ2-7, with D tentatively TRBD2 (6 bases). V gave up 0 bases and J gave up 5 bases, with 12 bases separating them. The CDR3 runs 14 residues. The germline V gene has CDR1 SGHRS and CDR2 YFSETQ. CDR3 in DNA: TGCGCCAGCAGCTTGGGAGGGAGGCAGAACGAGCAGTACTTC. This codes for CASSLGGRQNEQYF. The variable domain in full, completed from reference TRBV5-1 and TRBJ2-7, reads KAGVTQTPRYLIKTRGQQVTLSCSPISGHRSVSWYQQTPGQGLQFLFEYFSETQRNKGNFPGRFSGRQFSNSRSEMNVSTLELGDSALYLCASSLGGRQNEQYFGPGTRLTVT.

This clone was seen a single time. CDR3 sequence: CASSSMTGNNSPLHF. CDR3 DNA: TGTGCCAGCAGCTCTATGACAGGGAACAATTCACCCCTCCACTTT. The V and J genes are TRBV11-2 and TRBJ1-6; 7 positions agree with TRBD1. The CDR3 runs 15 residues. Looked up from germline, CDR1 is SGHAT and CDR2 is FQNNGV. V was clipped by 4 bases and J by 7 bases; unmatched bases: 7.

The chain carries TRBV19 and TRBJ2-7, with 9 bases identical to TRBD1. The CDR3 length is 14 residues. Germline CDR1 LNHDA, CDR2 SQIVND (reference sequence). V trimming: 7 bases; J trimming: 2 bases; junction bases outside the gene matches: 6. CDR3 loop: CASKPDRGTYEQYF. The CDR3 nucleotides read TGTGCCAGTAAACCGGACAGGGGTACCTACGAGCAGTACTTC.

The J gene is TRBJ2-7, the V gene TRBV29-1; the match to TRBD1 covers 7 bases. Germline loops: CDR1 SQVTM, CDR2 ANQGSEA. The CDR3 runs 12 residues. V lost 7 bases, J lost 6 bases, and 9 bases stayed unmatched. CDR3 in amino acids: CSASSTGFEQYF. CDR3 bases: TGCAGCGCTTCGTCGACAGGGTTCGAGCAGTACTTC.

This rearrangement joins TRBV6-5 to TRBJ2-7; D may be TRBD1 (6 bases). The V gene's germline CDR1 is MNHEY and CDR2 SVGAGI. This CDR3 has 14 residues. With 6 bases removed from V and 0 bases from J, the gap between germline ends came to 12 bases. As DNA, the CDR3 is TGTGCCAGCAGGCAAAGGACAGCCTCCTACGAGCAGTACTTC. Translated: CASRQRTASYEQYF.

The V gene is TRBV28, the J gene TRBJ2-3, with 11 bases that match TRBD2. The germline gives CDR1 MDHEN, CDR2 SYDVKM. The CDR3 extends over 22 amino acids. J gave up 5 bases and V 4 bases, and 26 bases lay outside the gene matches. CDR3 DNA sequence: TGTGCCAGCAGTTCTCTTACGGGGCTAGCGGGAGGCAAGGGCCACCTGCGAGATACGCAGTATTTT. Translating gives CASSSLTGLAGGKGHLRDTQYF.

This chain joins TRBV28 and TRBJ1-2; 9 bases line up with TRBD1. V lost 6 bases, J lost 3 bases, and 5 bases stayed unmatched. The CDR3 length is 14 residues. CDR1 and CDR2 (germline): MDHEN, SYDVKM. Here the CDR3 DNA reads TGTGCCAGCAGCCCCTGGACAGGGGACTATGGCTACACCTTC. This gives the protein CASSPWTGDYGYTF.

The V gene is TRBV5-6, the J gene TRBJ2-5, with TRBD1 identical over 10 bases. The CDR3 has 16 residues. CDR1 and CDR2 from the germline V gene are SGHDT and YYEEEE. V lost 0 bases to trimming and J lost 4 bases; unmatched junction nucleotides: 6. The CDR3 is CASSLATTGGIETQYF. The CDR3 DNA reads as TGTGCCAGCAGCTTGGCCACGACAGGGGGCATAGAGACCCAGTACTTC.

CDR3 bases: TGTGCCACCAGTGATTTGGAAGAGTCCGTCAATGAGCAGTTCTTC. It specifies CATSDLEESVNEQFF. The rearrangement uses TRBV24-1 and TRBJ2-1, with D unclear. CDR1 is KGHDR and CDR2 is SFDVKD in the germline V gene. There are 15 residues in the CDR3. V was cut by 0 bases and J by 6 bases, with 11 bases left in between.

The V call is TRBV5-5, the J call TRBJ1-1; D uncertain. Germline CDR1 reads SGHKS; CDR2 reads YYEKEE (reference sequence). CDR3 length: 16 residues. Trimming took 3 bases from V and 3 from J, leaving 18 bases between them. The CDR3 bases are TGTGCCAGCAGCTGGGGAGCCGGCTCTTTTTACACTGAAGCTTTCTTT. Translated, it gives CASSWGAGSFYTEAFF.

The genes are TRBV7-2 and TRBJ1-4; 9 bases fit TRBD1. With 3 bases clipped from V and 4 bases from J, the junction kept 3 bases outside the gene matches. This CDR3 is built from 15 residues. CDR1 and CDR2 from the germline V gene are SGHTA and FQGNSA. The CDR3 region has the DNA TGTGCCAGCAGCTTTCCGGGACAGGGTAATGAAAAACTGTTTTTT. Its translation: CASSFPGQGNEKLFF.

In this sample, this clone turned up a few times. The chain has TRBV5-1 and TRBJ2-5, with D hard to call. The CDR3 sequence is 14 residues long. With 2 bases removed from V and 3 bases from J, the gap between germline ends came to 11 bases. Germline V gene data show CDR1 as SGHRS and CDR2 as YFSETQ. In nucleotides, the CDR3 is TGCGCCAGCAGCTTATTAGGCGGCAAAGAGACCCAGTACTTC. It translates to CASSLLGGKETQYF.

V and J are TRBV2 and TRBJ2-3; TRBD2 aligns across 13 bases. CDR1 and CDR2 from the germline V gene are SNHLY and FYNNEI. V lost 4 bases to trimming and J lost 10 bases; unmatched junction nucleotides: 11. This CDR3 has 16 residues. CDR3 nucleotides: TGTGCCAGCAGTGGGGGGACTAGCGGGGTCGCCGGCGCGCAGTATTTT. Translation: CASSGGTSGVAGAQYF.

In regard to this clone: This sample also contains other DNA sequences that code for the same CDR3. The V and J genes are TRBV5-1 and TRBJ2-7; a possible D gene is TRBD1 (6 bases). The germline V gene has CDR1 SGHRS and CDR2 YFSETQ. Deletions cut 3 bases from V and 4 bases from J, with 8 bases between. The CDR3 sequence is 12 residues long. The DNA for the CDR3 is TGCGCCAGCAGCTCACAGGGTTACGAGCAGTACTTC. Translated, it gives CASSSQGYEQYF. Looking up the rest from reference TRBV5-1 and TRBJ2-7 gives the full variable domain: KAGVTQTPRYLIKTRGQQVTLSCSPISGHRSVSWYQQTPGQGLQFLFEYFSETQRNKGNFPGRFSGRQFSNSRSEMNVSTLELGDSALYLCASSSQGYEQYFGPGTRLTVT.

The CDR3 here is CASSRGTAGTYEQYF. CDR3 coding DNA: TGCGCCAGCAGCCGGGGGACAGCTGGGACCTACGAGCAGTACTTC. This chain uses TRBV5-1 with TRBJ2-7; tentative D call: TRBD1 (7 bases). The germline CDR1 and CDR2 sequences are SGHRS and YFSETQ. V was clipped by 4 bases and J by 2 bases, with 16 bases between them. The CDR3 extends over 15 amino acids.